In its sample, the clone carrying this TCR beta chain was seen many times. The antigen remains unidentified. This specimen comes from a study of regulatory T cells in long-lasting Graves disease. Study-level points and caveats: Persistent Graves' patients possessed reduced TCR diversity relative to recently diagnosed ones.

Time point indicated: newly diagnosed GD, antithyroid drugs for less than 3 months. Isolated PBMC RNA provided the starting material for the TCR library. There are 16 residues in the CDR3. The ends were cut back, 4 bases at V and 6 bases at J, with 20 bases in the middle. Germline V CDR1 and CDR2: SGHRS, YFSETQ. Building of the TCR beta libraries involved iRepertoire HTBI primers and Arm-PCR of CDR3 regions. TCRdb called the multiplex PCR reads again in MiXCR, with one record for every CDR3 protein. This table holds about 610,000 distinct CDR3 sequences, approximately 16% found once. These data were also filed under a second study, of T cells in Graves' hyperthyroidism and ophthalmopathy.

The rearrangement links TRBV5-1 to TRBJ2-1; D possibly corresponds to TRBD2 (6 bases). The sequence was obtained from a man aged 18 to 29 with Graves disease. Sequenced material: peripheral blood mononuclear cells (PBMCs), taken at new diagnosis, from a patient treated with antithyroid drugs. CDR3 amino acids: CASSRPSREAANEQFF. CDR3 coding DNA: TGCGCCAGCAGCCGTCCTTCGAGGGAGGCGGCCAATGAGCAGTTCTTC. Full variable domain (rest looked up from reference TRBV5-1 and TRBJ2-1): KAGVTQTPRYLIKTRGQQVTLSCSPISGHRSVSWYQQTPGQGLQFLFEYFSETQRNKGNFPGRFSGRQFSNSRSEMNVSTLELGDSALYLCASSRPSREAANEQFFGPGTRLTVL.